This passage covers 25 T cell receptor beta chains from one sample sequenced in a study of beta chain features in type 1 diabetes. cDNA synthesis used the whole RNA isolate, giving expressed TCRB sequences. TCRdb keeps only in-frame clones here, not all; method: immunoSEQ multiplex PCR. The sample contains under 900,000 clones, around a sixth of which appear only once. Specimen: naive CD4+ T cells from blood. The receptors here all came from a woman in her late teens or twenties in good health.

The genes are TRBV7-2 and TRBJ2-2; D unresolved. V was shortened by 5 bases and J by 4 bases, with 17 bases between the two germline ends. CDR3 length equals 16 residues. The germline V gene has CDR1 SGHTA and CDR2 FQGNSA. The CDR3 region is CASSLRRFMGTGELFF. As DNA, the CDR3 is TGTGCCAGCAGCCTAAGGCGGTTTATGGGCACCGGGGAGCTGTTTTTT. The full variable domain, completed using reference TRBV7-2 and TRBJ2-2, is GAGVSQSPSNKVTEKGKDVELRCDPISGHTALYWYRQSLGQGLEFLIYFQGNSAPDKSGLPSDRFSAERTGGSVSTLTIQRTQQEDSAVYLCASSLRRFMGTGELFFGEGSRLTVL.

V is TRBV2 and J is TRBJ2-2, with D perhaps TRBD2 (6 bases). The CDR3 sequence is 15 residues long. The germline gives CDR1 SNHLY, CDR2 FYNNEI. V was clipped by 5 bases and J by 3 bases, with 13 bases between them. In DNA, the CDR3 is TGTGCCAGCAGTCAAAGGGAGGTGTACACCGGGGAGCTGTTTTTT. This codes for CASSQREVYTGELFF.

This clone was seen a handful of times. The chain combines TRBV4-3 with TRBJ2-3; TRBD2 aligns across 9 bases. From germline, CDR1 is LGHNA and CDR2 YSLEER. The CDR3 sequence is 15 residues long. V dropped 4 bases and J dropped 2; count of bases not matched to a gene: 4. The CDR3 DNA sequence: TGCGCCAGCAGCCCGGGACTAGCATTCACAGATACGCAGTATTTT. Translation gives CASSPGLAFTDTQYF.

The rearrangement uses TRBV4-3 and TRBJ2-1; 8 bases are a match to TRBD2. Germline V gene sequence: CDR1 LGHNA, CDR2 YSLEER. CDR3 size: 16 residues. J gave up 6 bases and V 3 bases, and 10 bases lay outside the gene matches. The CDR3, as DNA: TGCGCCAGCAGCCAGGCCTTTGGCGGGAGGCCCAATGAGCAGTTCTTC. This codes for CASSQAFGGRPNEQFF.

The chain has TRBV5-1 and TRBJ2-7; D unresolved. V was cut by 2 bases and J by 6 bases, with 18 bases left in between. Germline V gives CDR1 SGHRS, CDR2 YFSETQ. The CDR3 has 15 amino acids. The CDR3 region is CASSFDSSPTTEQYF. The CDR3 DNA reads as TGCGCCAGCAGCTTCGACTCCTCTCCTACTACCGAGCAGTACTTC.

Notes on this clone: Other DNA sequences in the same sample also yield this CDR3. The chain has TRBV7-2 and TRBJ2-7; no firm D call. Trimming cost V 5 bases and J 3 bases, with 5 bases left between them. The CDR3 is made up of 11 amino acids. The germline CDR1 and CDR2 sequences are SGHTA and FQGNSA. The CDR3 region has the DNA TGTGCCAGCAGCCCTAGCTACGAGCAGTACTTC. Protein: CASSPSYEQYF. Filled out from reference TRBV7-2 and TRBJ2-7, the complete variable domain reads GAGVSQSPSNKVTEKGKDVELRCDPISGHTALYWYRQSLGQGLEFLIYFQGNSAPDKSGLPSDRFSAERTGGSVSTLTIQRTQQEDSAVYLCASSPSYEQYFGPGTRLTVT.

The chain recombines TRBV28 with TRBJ1-2; maybe TRBD1 (6 bases). V lost 5 bases to trimming and J lost 4 bases, with 14 bases between them. This CDR3 contains 14 residues. Germline V gene lookup returns CDR1 MDHEN and CDR2 SYDVKM. CDR3 coding DNA: TGTGCCAGCAGTACACAGGGTGCGGTCTATGGCTACACCTTC. The encoded protein is CASSTQGAVYGYTF.

This clone was counted a few times. The CDR3 region has the DNA TGTGCCAGTACCACAGCGGACGGGAGAAGGACCCAGTACTTC. Protein: CASTTADGRRTQYF. V is TRBV28 and J is TRBJ2-5; D perhaps matches TRBD2 (6 bases). CDR1 is MDHEN and CDR2 is SYDVKM in the germline V gene. Trimming shortened V by 9 bases and J by 7 bases, and 21 bases separated the two germline ends. The CDR3 consists of 14 residues.

A remark on this clone: The sample has other DNA sequences that encode this CDR3 too. The V call is TRBV20-1, the J call TRBJ1-1; D is unclear. The V end was cut by 6 bases, the J end by 0 bases, with 5 bases between. CDR1 is DFQATT, CDR2 SNEGSKA, per germline (reference sequence). The CDR3 consists of 11 residues. The CDR3 DNA reads TGCAGTGCCAAGGTGAACACTGAAGCTTTCTTT. Amino acids: CSAKVNTEAFF.

This clone appeared a few times. The chain joins TRBV4-2 to TRBJ1-5, with unresolved D. CDR1 LGHNA and CDR2 YNFKEQ come from the germline V gene. Trimming pared 0 bases from V and 4 bases from J, leaving 16 bases between. The length of the CDR3 is 17 residues. As DNA, the CDR3 is TGTGCCAGCAGCCAAGATCGCATAATGTCGAGTAATCAGCCCCAGCATTTT. This translates into CASSQDRIMSSNQPQHF.

The chain recombines TRBV23-1 with TRBJ2-1; 7 bases are a match to TRBD2. TRBV23-1 is an ORF, and what it does is uncertain. Losses at the gene ends were 8 bases for V and 9 bases for J; bases not matched to a gene: 13. The CDR3 spans 14 residues. The CDR3 DNA follows: TGCGCCAGCGCCATGGGAACATGGGGGGGTGAGCAGTTCTTC. It codes for CASAMGTWGGEQFF.

This clone turned up a few times. This chain connects TRBV19 to TRBJ2-3, with TRBD1 matching over 11 bases. V lost 5 bases to trimming and J lost 4 bases; unmatched junction nucleotides: 2. Germline lookup yields CDR1 LNHDA and CDR2 SQIVND (reference sequence). The CDR3 is 14 amino acids. The chain's CDR3 is CASSWGQGADTQYF. CDR3 nucleotide sequence: TGTGCCAGTAGTTGGGGACAGGGGGCAGATACGCAGTATTTT.

CDR3 in DNA: TGTGCCAAAACAGGGTACGAGCAGTACTTC. Translated: CAKTGYEQYF. The chain joins TRBV7-2 to TRBJ2-7; tentative D call: TRBD1 (6 bases). The V gene's germline CDR1 is SGHTA and CDR2 FQGNSA. V lost 10 bases and J lost 4, with 8 bases in between. The CDR3 contains 10 residues.

This sequence joins TRBV5-1 and TRBJ2-1; D perhaps matches TRBD2 (6 bases). Germline V gene data show CDR1 as SGHRS and CDR2 as YFSETQ. There are 14 residues in the CDR3. Trimming left V 2 bases short and J 6 bases short, with 12 bases between. In nucleotides, the CDR3 is TGCGCCAGCAGCTTCGGAGGGTGGGCCAATGAGCAGTTCTTC. Translation gives CASSFGGWANEQFF.

Note on this clone: Other DNA variants within this sample encode the same CDR3. This sequence joins TRBV6-5 and TRBJ1-3; no firm D call. The CDR3 has 15 residues. Germline CDR1 reads MNHEY; CDR2 reads SVGAGI. V gave up 2 bases and J gave up 0 bases, with 8 bases separating them. CDR3 residues: CASSYGASSGNTIYF. DNA of the CDR3: TGTGCCAGCAGTTACGGTGCCAGCTCTGGAAACACCATATATTTT.

With respect to this clone: This same CDR3 is encoded by further DNA sequences in the sample. The CDR3 DNA sequence: TGTGCCAGCAGCGTAGCGGGTAGCGGCAGCTACAATGAGCAGTTCTTC. Its translation: CASSVAGSGSYNEQFF. The chain employs TRBV9 and TRBJ2-1; D might be TRBD2 (6 bases). CDR3 size: 16 residues. Germline CDR1 is SGDLS and CDR2 is YYNGEE. Trimming took off 0 bases at V and 3 bases at J, with 13 bases between the two ends. Combining the CDR3 with reference TRBV9 and TRBJ2-1 gives the whole variable domain DSGVTQTPKHLITATGQRVTLRCSPRSGDLSVYWYQQSLDQGLQFLIQYYNGEERAKGNILERFSAQQFPDLHSELNLSSLELGDSALYFCASSVAGSGSYNEQFFGPGTRLTVL.

The V and J genes are TRBV4-2 and TRBJ1-5, with D maybe TRBD1 (5 bases). CDR1 LGHNA and CDR2 YNFKEQ come from the germline V gene. There are 15 residues in the CDR3. Trimming cost V 1 base and J 5 bases, with 12 bases left between them. This CDR3 reads CASSQVGQDHQPQHF. The DNA for the CDR3 is TGTGCCAGCAGCCAAGTAGGACAAGACCATCAGCCCCAGCATTTT.

The chain's CDR3 is CSVANRGPNTGELFF. DNA for the CDR3: TGCAGCGTTGCGAATCGGGGGCCGAACACCGGGGAGCTGTTTTTT. This chain connects TRBV29-1 to TRBJ2-2; D possibly uses TRBD1 or TRBD2 (6 bases each). CDR1 and CDR2 (germline): SQVTM, ANQGSEA. The ends were cut back, 4 bases at V and 0 bases at J, with 12 bases in the middle. The CDR3 is 15 amino acids.

This chain links TRBV9 with TRBJ2-5; TRBD2 aligns across 14 bases. V was pared by 4 bases and J by 5 bases, with 7 bases of the junction left unmatched. Germline V gene sequence: CDR1 SGDLS, CDR2 YYNGEE. The length of the CDR3 is 16 residues. For the CDR3, the DNA is TGTGCCAGCAGCTCAGGACTAGCGGGAGGAGTGGAGACCCAGTACTTC. Its protein is CASSSGLAGGVETQYF.

The V call is TRBV29-1, the J call TRBJ2-3; 7 nucleotides align to TRBD2. The V segment lost 1 base and the J segment 5 bases; nucleotides outside the gene matches: 6. The CDR3 is 14 residues long. Looked up from germline, CDR1 is SQVTM and CDR2 is ANQGSEA. The CDR3 DNA is TGCAGCGTTGAAGCTGCGGGAGCTCAAGATACGCAGTATTTT. Protein: CSVEAAGAQDTQYF.

The CDR3, as DNA: TGTGCCAGCAGGCAAAGGGGTGAGGGGACTGAAGCTTTCTTT. The encoded protein is CASRQRGEGTEAFF. J is TRBJ1-1 and V is TRBV27, with D maybe TRBD1 (5 bases). V was clipped by 6 bases and J by 5 bases, with 16 bases between them. The CDR3 loop spans 14 amino acids. Germline V gene sequence: CDR1 MNHEY, CDR2 SMNVEV (reference sequence).

The rearrangement links TRBV28 to TRBJ2-1; perhaps TRBD2 as D (5 bases). This CDR3 is built from 13 residues. The V end was cut by 4 bases, the J end by 5 bases, with 9 bases between. Per the germline V gene, CDR1 is MDHEN and CDR2 is SYDVKM. CDR3 amino acids: CASSSLANNEQFF. The DNA of the CDR3 is TGTGCCAGCAGTTCCTTAGCGAACAATGAGCAGTTCTTC.

This clone was picked up a small number of times. This chain uses TRBV2 with TRBJ1-3; D is undetermined. Germline CDR1 and CDR2: SNHLY and FYNNEI. The CDR3 has 15 residues. With 1 base removed from V and 2 bases from J, the gap between germline ends came to 9 bases. CDR3 sequence reads: CASSEVAGAGNTIYF. The CDR3 nucleotides read TGTGCCAGCAGTGAAGTTGCGGGAGCTGGAAACACCATATATTTT.

This clone was seen a few times. The chain employs TRBV6-6 and TRBJ2-7; 9 positions agree with TRBD2. Germline CDR1 is MNHNY and CDR2 is SVGAGI (reference sequence). The CDR3 is 13 amino acids. The trim removed 7 bases at V and 5 bases at J, leaving 6 bases unmatched. The CDR3 DNA reads as TGTGCCAGCACCTTAGCGGGAGCCCACGAGCAGTACTTC. It encodes CASTLAGAHEQYF.

This chain connects TRBV7-9 to TRBJ1-4; 7 nucleotides align to TRBD1. The length of the CDR3 is 15 residues. V gave up 2 bases and J gave up 2 bases; unmatched junction bases: 2. Germline CDR1 and CDR2: SEHNR and FQNEAQ (reference sequence). The CDR3 sequence: CASSLQTGTNEKLFF. CDR3 nucleotides: TGTGCCAGCAGCTTACAGACAGGGACTAATGAAAAACTGTTTTTT.